This T cell receptor (beta chain) was captured by sequencing in a study of metastatic and nonmetastatic thyroid tumors. Study summary: Samples came from malignant and benign thyroid patients, and repertoires were compared across blood and tumor or nodule tissue. General study results and limits: According to reports, the diversity of TCR beta was significantly higher in malignant thyroid tumors than in benign nodules, and this held in both blood and tumor samples.

In this sample, this clone turned up many times. Its antigen is undetermined. Germline V gives CDR1 SGDLS, CDR2 YYNGEE. The V end lost 0 bases, the J end lost 6 bases, and 10 bases lay between the germline ends. The CDR3 has 15 residues. Original processing notes: CDR3 differences across clinicopathological groups were used to build a distant-metastasis classifier for papillary thyroid cancer. Through MiXCR, TCRdb re-clonotyped the PCR reads. TCRdb's processing, not the authors', yielded these V and J calls. The top ten clones hold around 15% of a sample with 20,000 to 25,000 clones, more than 12% of them seen once. Treatment of any kind had been given to no patient before thyroid surgery.

The V gene is TRBV9, the J gene TRBJ1-6, with D unresolved. The receptor's source is a female donor with papillary thyroid cancer or a benign thyroid nodule (not recorded which). Some clones in this sample may be carry-over from other donors' samples. The material sequenced was tumor tissue. Here the CDR3 DNA reads TGTGCCAGCAGCGTAGGAGTCCAGACTAATTCACCCCTCCACTTT. It encodes CASSVGVQTNSPLHF.